Listed here are 9 T cell receptor beta chains from one sample, sequenced in a study of cytotoxic CD8 clonotypes in ibrutinib-treated CLL. Profiled with immunoSEQ multiplex PCR; TCRdb holds only in-frame clones, not every one. The table has around 70,000 clones, about 63% seen once. Sequenced material: PBMCs, taken after 12 months of ibrutinib treatment. These receptor sequences come from a human donor with chronic lymphocytic leukemia.

This chain joins TRBV30 and TRBJ2-5; D remains ambiguous. V was clipped by 2 bases and J by 5 bases, with 12 bases between them. The CDR3 covers 13 residues. Per germline, CDR1 GTSNPN and CDR2 SVGIG (reference sequence). The CDR3 spells CAWSNYLGETQYF. In nucleotides, the CDR3 is TGTGCCTGGAGTAACTATCTGGGGGAGACCCAGTACTTC.

The chain combines TRBV7-9 with TRBJ1-2; 9 nucleotides align to TRBD1. Trimming removed 5 bases from V and 6 bases from J; junction bases left unmatched: 4. The CDR3 contains 13 residues. Germline values: CDR1 SEHNR, CDR2 FQNEAQ (reference sequence). The CDR3: CASSPGQGNGYTF. In DNA form, the CDR3 reads TGTGCCAGCAGCCCAGGACAGGGGAATGGCTACACCTTC. The full variable domain, its missing parts supplied by reference TRBV7-9 and TRBJ1-2, is DTGVSQNPRHKITKRGQNVTFRCDPISEHNRLYWYRQTLGQGPEFLTYFQNEAQLEKSRLLSDRFSAERPKGSFSTLEIQRTEQGDSAMYLCASSPGQGNGYTFGSGTRLTVV.

The chain recombines TRBV5-8 with TRBJ2-7; tentative D call: TRBD1 (6 bases). The CDR3 runs to 15 residues. CDR1 and CDR2 from the germline V gene are SGHTS and YDEGEE. V lost 1 base and J lost 3, with 14 bases in between. The CDR3 is CASSLSAGVLYEQYF. As DNA, the CDR3 is TGTGCCAGCAGCTTGTCCGCAGGGGTACTCTACGAGCAGTACTTC.

The chain couples TRBV10-3 to TRBJ2-3; 7 bases agree with TRBD1. V lost 4 bases and J lost 5; bases outside the gene matches: 0. The germline V gene has CDR1 ENHRY and CDR2 SYGVKD. This CDR3 region has 12 residues. The CDR3, as DNA: TGTGCCATCAGTGGGGACAGAGATACGCAGTATTTT. Translating gives CAISGDRDTQYF.

This clone appeared once. The J gene is TRBJ2-1, the V gene TRBV15; D gene unclear. Germline V gives CDR1 LNHNV, CDR2 YYDKDF (reference sequence). The V gene lost 4 bases and the J gene lost 8 bases, with 12 bases spanning the gap. The CDR3 spans 13 residues. The CDR3 DNA reads as TGTGCCACCAGCAAAAAGAACAGCTATGAGCAGTTCTTC. Protein sequence: CATSKKNSYEQFF.

The chain joins TRBV11-2 to TRBJ2-4; 9 nucleotides align to TRBD1. Trimming at V came to 3 bases and at J to 5 bases, leaving 5 bases not matched to a gene. Germline V gene lookup returns CDR1 SGHAT and CDR2 FQNNGV. There are 15 residues in the CDR3. CDR3 sequence (DNA): TGTGCCAGCAGCTTGGACAGGGGAAGGGAAAACATTCAGTACTTC. Its translation is CASSLDRGRENIQYF.

This clone was detected a few times. The CDR3 DNA is TGTGCCAGCAGCCTTAACTCCCCAGGGGGCTACACCTTC. It encodes CASSLNSPGGYTF. The chain employs TRBV5-4 and TRBJ1-2; a possible D gene is TRBD1 (5 bases). The CDR3 totals 13 residues. Trimming shortened V by 4 bases and J by 8 bases, and 15 bases separated the two germline ends. Per the germline V gene, CDR1 is SGHNT and CDR2 is YYREEE (reference sequence).

This clone was picked up a small number of times. The CDR3 sequence: CAWNEGIGEKLFF. The CDR3 DNA reads as TGTGCCTGGAATGAAGGGATCGGAGAAAAACTGTTTTTT. The chain recombines TRBV30 with TRBJ1-4, with unresolved D. CDR3 length: 13 amino acids. Germline V gene lookup returns CDR1 GTSNPN and CDR2 SVGIG (reference sequence). V gave up 4 bases and J gave up 8 bases, with 14 bases separating them. Full variable domain (remainder filled in from reference TRBV30 and TRBJ1-4): SQTIHQWPATLVQPVGSPLSLECTVEGTSNPNLYWYRQAAGRGLQLLFYSVGIGQISSEVPQNLSASRPQDRQFILSSKKLLLSDSGFYLCAWNEGIGEKLFFGSGTQLSVL.

The chain uses TRBV5-1 and TRBJ2-2, with TRBD2 matching 7 bases. J gave up 4 bases and V 4 bases, and 7 bases lay outside the gene matches. The CDR3 has 15 residues. Germline V CDR1 and CDR2: SGHRS, YFSETQ. CDR3 sequence: CASSGSGGTTGELFF. In DNA, the CDR3 is TGCGCCAGCAGCGGCTCCGGGGGGACCACCGGGGAGCTGTTTTTT.